These 8 T cell receptor beta chains originate from one sample sequenced in a study of shared clonotypes between healthy human individuals. Clones were read by immunoSEQ multiplex PCR, and TCRdb kept only the in-frame ones, dropping some. The sample has hundreds of thousands of clones, approximately 96% seen once. Naivety among CD8 cells was defined by CD45RO negativity and positive CCR7 selection, thereby excluding terminally differentiated effector memory CD45RA+ cells. Sequences were obtained from naive CD8+ T cells sorted from blood. Receptors were obtained from a woman under 40 in good health.

V is TRBV10-1 and J is TRBJ1-3; the D gene is possibly TRBD1 (6 bases). The V gene's germline CDR1 is WNHNN and CDR2 SYGVQD (reference sequence). The CDR3 covers 18 residues. The V end was cut by 0 bases, the J end by 4 bases, with 19 bases between. The CDR3 loop reads CASSESRFTGFPGNTIYF. Written as DNA, the CDR3 is TGCGCCAGCAGTGAGTCACGATTTACAGGGTTCCCAGGAAACACCATATATTTT.

V is TRBV6-5 and J is TRBJ1-2; 7 bases line up with TRBD1. J gave up 3 bases and V 0 bases, and 4 bases lay outside the gene matches. The CDR3 length is 15 residues. Per the germline V gene, CDR1 is MNHEY and CDR2 is SVGAGI. The CDR3 loop reads CASSYSQGDHYGYTF. The CDR3 DNA reads TGTGCCAGCAGTTACTCCCAGGGGGACCACTATGGCTACACCTTC.

This rearrangement joins TRBV27 to TRBJ2-3; 7 bases are a match to TRBD1. J lost 2 bases, V lost 6 bases, and 5 bases had no gene match. In germline, CDR1 is MNHEY, CDR2 SMNVEV (reference sequence). The CDR3 is made up of 14 amino acids. The DNA for the CDR3 is TGTGCCAGCAGCGACAGGGTACTCACAGATACGCAGTATTTT. Protein: CASSDRVLTDTQYF.

The rearrangement uses TRBV4-1 and TRBJ1-4; D is undetermined. The CDR3 loop spans 15 amino acids. Trimming removed 1 base at V and 5 bases at J, with 11 bases between. The germline V gene has CDR1 MGHRA and CDR2 YSYEKL. For the CDR3, the DNA is TGCGCCAGCAGCCAAGGGGGAGGTTCCAATGAAAAACTGTTTTTT. Translating it yields CASSQGGGSNEKLFF.

The chain recombines TRBV28 with TRBJ2-3, with 9 bases identical to TRBD2. The CDR3 is 14 residues long. Trimming cost V 5 bases and J 1 base; bases outside gene matches: 1. The germline V gene encodes CDR1 MDHEN and CDR2 SYDVKM. This CDR3 is CASSRTSGTDTQYF. In nucleotides, the CDR3 is TGTGCCAGCAGTCGGACTAGCGGCACAGATACGCAGTATTTT.

The rearrangement joins TRBV19 to TRBJ2-3; D is possibly TRBD2 (6 bases). V shed 2 bases and J shed 2 bases, with 11 bases lying between them. From germline, CDR1 is LNHDA and CDR2 SQIVND (reference sequence). CDR3 length: 15 amino acids. In DNA form, the CDR3 reads TGTGCCAGTAGTATACGAGGAGGGACCACAGATACGCAGTATTTT. Translation: CASSIRGGTTDTQYF. Variable domain in full (rest from reference TRBV19 and TRBJ2-3): DGGITQSPKYLFRKEGQNVTLSCEQNLNHDAMYWYRQDPGQGLRLIYYSQIVNDFQKGDIAEGYSVSREKKESFPLTVTSAQKNPTAFYLCASSIRGGTTDTQYFGPGTRLTVL.

This chain links TRBV7-9 with TRBJ2-1; D is uncertain. This CDR3 has 13 residues. With 2 bases removed from V and 5 bases from J, the gap between germline ends came to 7 bases. Germline-derived CDR1 and CDR2 are SEHNR and FQNEAQ (reference sequence). CDR3 amino acids: CASSLFSNNEQFF. In nucleotides, the CDR3 is TGTGCCAGCAGCTTATTTTCGAACAATGAGCAGTTCTTC.

This rearrangement joins TRBV9 to TRBJ2-2; TRBD2 agrees at 15 bases. The germline gives CDR1 SGDLS, CDR2 YYNGEE. Unmatched junction bases numbered 10, after V lost 0 bases and J lost 4 bases. This CDR3 region has 20 residues. The CDR3 nucleotides are TGTGCCAGCAGCGTAGTGGGAGGACTAGCGGGAGGGCCGGGCACCGGGGAGCTGTTTTTT. This sequence encodes CASSVVGGLAGGPGTGELFF.